The rows below give T cell receptor beta chains drawn from one sample of a study of T cells in localized non-small cell lung cancer. Using immunoSEQ multiplex PCR, the repertoire was profiled, and TCRdb retains in-frame clones only, with some absent. The repertoire has tens of thousands of clones, roughly 87% of them found once; the top ten carry 15%. Sequencing was performed on peripheral blood, taken before any cancer treatment. Every receptor here comes from a man aged 40 to 70 with stage I squamous cell lung carcinoma. CDR3s include the opening cysteine and the closing phenylalanine or tryptophan. Fields, in order: V gene, D gene, clone size, J gene, CDR3 protein, CDR3 DNA. The D gene is left open where the match is weak. The listing skips clone size in some rows; elsewhere it reads once, few, many or a size class.

v_gene: TRBV10-2; d_gene: -; abundance: few; j_gene: TRBJ1-1; CDR3aa: CASRQGAEAFF; CDR3nt: TGCGCCAGCAGACAGGGTGCTGAAGCTTTCTTT
v_gene: TRBV19; d_gene: TRBD1; abundance: -; j_gene: TRBJ1-2; CDR3aa: CASRVPGQGAYGYTF; CDR3nt: TGTGCCAGCCGCGTCCCGGGACAGGGGGCATATGGCTACACCTTC
v_gene: TRBV5-1; d_gene: -; abundance: -; j_gene: TRBJ2-4; CDR3aa: CASSLHVGAKNIQYF; CDR3nt: TGCGCCAGCAGCCTCCACGTGGGAGCCAAAAACATTCAGTACTTC
v_gene: TRBV9; d_gene: -; abundance: -; j_gene: TRBJ1-1; CDR3aa: CASSFAGVMNTEAFF; CDR3nt: TGTGCCAGCAGCTTCGCCGGGGTCATGAACACTGAAGCTTTCTTT
v_gene: TRBV5-4; d_gene: TRBD1; abundance: -; j_gene: TRBJ2-3; CDR3aa: CAYATGGDTQYF; CDR3nt: TGTGCCTATGCGACAGGGGGAGATACGCAGTATTTT
v_gene: TRBV29-1; d_gene: -; abundance: -; j_gene: TRBJ1-4; CDR3aa: CSAQRGSNEKLFF; CDR3nt: TGCAGCGCTCAACGGGGTTCTAATGAAAAACTGTTTTTT
v_gene: TRBV7-8; d_gene: -; abundance: -; j_gene: TRBJ1-4; CDR3aa: CASSSLSQKAEKLFF; CDR3nt: TGTGCCAGCAGCTCACTTAGTCAGAAGGCTGAAAAACTGTTTTTT
v_gene: TRBV19; d_gene: -; abundance: -; j_gene: TRBJ1-4; CDR3aa: CASSQEVFGNEKLFF; CDR3nt: TGTGCCAGTAGCCAGGAGGTCTTCGGTAATGAAAAACTGTTTTTT
v_gene: TRBV15; d_gene: TRBD2; abundance: -; j_gene: TRBJ2-3; CDR3aa: CATSGGGLAVTDTQYF; CDR3nt: TGTGCCACCAGCGGGGGGGGACTAGCGGTCACAGATACGCAGTATTTT
v_gene: TRBV5-1; d_gene: -; abundance: -; j_gene: TRBJ2-7; CDR3aa: CASTPGRSFGSEQYF; CDR3nt: TGCGCCAGCACCCCCGGACGTTCGTTTGGTTCCGAGCAGTACTTC
v_gene: TRBV2; d_gene: TRBD2; abundance: few; j_gene: TRBJ2-1; CDR3aa: CASSNLAGDYNEQFF; CDR3nt: TGTGCCAGCAGCAACCTAGCGGGGGATTACAATGAGCAGTTCTTC
v_gene: TRBV10-3; d_gene: TRBD1; abundance: once; j_gene: TRBJ1-4; CDR3aa: CAISSGQATEKLFF; CDR3nt: TGTGCCATCTCCTCGGGACAGGCTACTGAAAAACTGTTTTTT
v_gene: TRBV28; d_gene: TRBD1; abundance: -; j_gene: TRBJ1-1; CDR3aa: CASPPIRQGGAGTEAFF; CDR3nt: TGTGCCAGCCCTCCTATTCGACAGGGCGGCGCGGGCACTGAAGCTTTCTTT
v_gene: TRBV27; d_gene: TRBD1; abundance: -; j_gene: TRBJ1-2; CDR3aa: CASSPTGIHGYTF; CDR3nt: TGTGCCAGCAGCCCGACAGGGATACATGGCTACACCTTC
v_gene: TRBV5-4; d_gene: -; abundance: -; j_gene: TRBJ2-1; CDR3aa: CASSLDSNEQFF; CDR3nt: TGTGCCAGCAGCTTGGATAGCAATGAGCAGTTCTTC
v_gene: TRBV9; d_gene: -; abundance: -; j_gene: TRBJ2-7; CDR3aa: CASSPHGGTNSYEQYF; CDR3nt: TGTGCCAGCAGCCCCCATGGAGGAACCAACTCCTACGAGCAGTACTTC
v_gene: TRBV7-9; d_gene: -; abundance: -; j_gene: TRBJ2-2; CDR3aa: CASSLISTSLNTGELFF; CDR3nt: TGTGCCAGCAGCTTAATCTCAACTAGCCTAAACACCGGGGAGCTGTTTTTT
v_gene: TRBV2; d_gene: TRBD2; abundance: -; j_gene: TRBJ2-5; CDR3aa: CASSAGTSGETQYF; CDR3nt: TGTGCCAGCAGTGCCGGGACTAGCGGGGAGACCCAGTACTTC
v_gene: TRBV18; d_gene: TRBD1; abundance: -; j_gene: TRBJ1-1; CDR3aa: CASSPGTGVNTEAFF; CDR3nt: TGTGCCAGCTCACCAGGGACAGGGGTTAACACTGAAGCTTTCTTT
v_gene: TRBV5-1; d_gene: -; abundance: -; j_gene: TRBJ1-2; CDR3aa: CASSSPDMSGYTF; CDR3nt: TGCGCCAGCAGCTCTCCGGATATGTCTGGCTACACCTTC
v_gene: TRBV29-1; d_gene: TRBD1; abundance: once; j_gene: TRBJ1-2; CDR3aa: CSVELGQGWPSVDYGYTF; CDR3nt: TGCAGCGTTGAGCTCGGACAGGGATGGCCCTCCGTTGACTATGGCTACACCTTC
v_gene: TRBV7-9; d_gene: -; abundance: -; j_gene: TRBJ1-4; CDR3aa: CASSPQSTNEKLFF; CDR3nt: TGTGCCAGCAGCCCTCAGTCAACTAATGAAAAACTGTTTTTT
v_gene: TRBV6-5; d_gene: -; abundance: -; j_gene: TRBJ1-5; CDR3aa: CASSPHPRGNQPQHF; CDR3nt: TGTGCCAGCAGTCCCCACCCCCGGGGCAATCAGCCCCAGCATTTT
v_gene: TRBV5-5; d_gene: TRBD1; abundance: -; j_gene: TRBJ1-2; CDR3aa: CASSYQQGANYGYTF; CDR3nt: TGTGCCAGCAGCTACCAACAGGGGGCGAACTATGGCTACACCTTC
v_gene: TRBV19; d_gene: -; abundance: -; j_gene: TRBJ1-2; CDR3aa: CASSIPGHGANGYTF; CDR3nt: TGTGCCAGTAGTATACCGGGACACGGGGCGAATGGCTACACCTTC
v_gene: TRBV7-7; d_gene: -; abundance: -; j_gene: TRBJ2-2; CDR3aa: CASSLWGATGELFF; CDR3nt: TGTGCCAGCAGCTTGTGGGGGGCCACCGGGGAGCTGTTTTTT
v_gene: TRBV5-4; d_gene: -; abundance: -; j_gene: TRBJ2-1; CDR3aa: CASSLVSDNEQFF; CDR3nt: TGTGCCAGCAGCTTGGTATCAGACAATGAGCAGTTCTTC
v_gene: TRBV11-2; d_gene: -; abundance: once; j_gene: TRBJ2-7; CDR3aa: CASSLPRSYEQYF; CDR3nt: TGTGCCAGCAGCTTACCGCGCAGCTACGAGCAGTACTTC
v_gene: TRBV19; d_gene: -; abundance: few; j_gene: TRBJ1-4; CDR3aa: CASSPGQRFNEKLFF; CDR3nt: TGTGCCAGTAGTCCTGGACAGCGTTTCAATGAAAAACTGTTTTTT
v_gene: TRBV27; d_gene: -; abundance: -; j_gene: TRBJ2-7; CDR3aa: CASSSYSGEQYF; CDR3nt: TGTGCCAGCAGTTCATACTCGGGGGAGCAGTACTTC
v_gene: TRBV1; d_gene: -; abundance: -; j_gene: TRBJ2-7; CDR3aa: CTSSREPGAYEQYF; CDR3nt: TGCACCAGCAGCCGCGAGCCCGGGGCCTACGAGCAGTACTTC
v_gene: TRBV6-1; d_gene: -; abundance: -; j_gene: TRBJ1-4; CDR3aa: CASSGTATNEKLFF; CDR3nt: TGTGCCAGCAGTGGGACAGCAACTAATGAAAAACTGTTTTTT
v_gene: TRBV5-1; d_gene: TRBD1; abundance: -; j_gene: TRBJ1-3; CDR3aa: CASSLGTGGSLSSGNTIYF; CDR3nt: TGCGCCAGCAGCCTGGGGACAGGGGGGAGTCTGAGCTCTGGAAACACCATATATTTT
v_gene: TRBV6-5; d_gene: -; abundance: -; j_gene: TRBJ1-1; CDR3aa: CASNGRDNTEAFF; CDR3nt: TGTGCCAGCAATGGGAGAGATAACACTGAAGCTTTCTTT
v_gene: TRBV15; d_gene: -; abundance: -; j_gene: TRBJ2-7; CDR3aa: CATSRDYTGSSYEQYF; CDR3nt: TGTGCCACCAGCAGAGATTATACAGGGAGCTCCTACGAGCAGTACTTC
v_gene: TRBV5-1; d_gene: TRBD2; abundance: -; j_gene: TRBJ2-1; CDR3aa: CASMGLAGQNEQFF; CDR3nt: TGCGCCAGCATGGGACTAGCGGGGCAAAATGAGCAGTTCTTC
v_gene: TRBV6-1; d_gene: -; abundance: -; j_gene: TRBJ2-1; CDR3aa: CASTFGNEQFF; CDR3nt: TGTGCCAGCACCTTCGGGAATGAGCAGTTCTTC
v_gene: TRBV29-1; d_gene: -; abundance: -; j_gene: TRBJ2-7; CDR3aa: CSVEADPYEQYF; CDR3nt: TGCAGCGTTGAAGCAGATCCCTACGAGCAGTACTTC
v_gene: TRBV10-3; d_gene: TRBD1; abundance: -; j_gene: TRBJ1-2; CDR3aa: CAMRDRATNYGYTF; CDR3nt: TGTGCCATGAGAGACAGGGCTACTAACTATGGCTACACCTTC
v_gene: TRBV10-3; d_gene: TRBD1; abundance: -; j_gene: TRBJ2-1; CDR3aa: CAISERMGTGQNEQFF; CDR3nt: TGTGCCATCAGTGAGAGGATGGGGACAGGCCAGAATGAGCAGTTCTTC
v_gene: TRBV15; d_gene: TRBD1; abundance: -; j_gene: TRBJ2-3; CDR3aa: CATSREASGGNTQYF; CDR3nt: TGTGCCACCAGCAGAGAAGCTTCAGGGGGAAATACGCAGTATTTT
v_gene: TRBV5-1; d_gene: -; abundance: -; j_gene: TRBJ2-1; CDR3aa: CASSSSGPYSYNEQFF; CDR3nt: TGCGCCAGCAGCTCCTCGGGACCGTACTCCTACAATGAGCAGTTCTTC
v_gene: TRBV14; d_gene: -; abundance: -; j_gene: TRBJ1-1; CDR3aa: CASRKTGQETEAFF; CDR3nt: TGTGCCAGCAGGAAGACAGGCCAGGAGACTGAAGCTTTCTTT
v_gene: TRBV27; d_gene: -; abundance: -; j_gene: TRBJ2-2; CDR3aa: CASSLTGPGPKELFF; CDR3nt: TGTGCCAGCAGTTTGACCGGGCCAGGGCCGAAGGAGCTGTTTTTT
v_gene: TRBV7-2; d_gene: -; abundance: -; j_gene: TRBJ1-1; CDR3aa: CASSLGQNTEAFF; CDR3nt: TGTGCCAGCAGCTTAGGGCAAAACACTGAAGCTTTCTTT
v_gene: TRBV7-8; d_gene: TRBD1; abundance: once; j_gene: TRBJ1-3; CDR3aa: CASSRDSSRRTGNTIYF; CDR3nt: TGTGCCAGCAGCCGGGACAGCTCCCGGCGGACTGGAAACACCATATATTTT
v_gene: TRBV27; d_gene: -; abundance: -; j_gene: TRBJ2-3; CDR3aa: CASARGPYPPTDTQYF; CDR3nt: TGTGCCAGCGCGCGGGGGCCTTATCCCCCCACAGATACGCAGTATTTT
v_gene: TRBV10-3; d_gene: TRBD1; abundance: -; j_gene: TRBJ2-1; CDR3aa: CAIKGTGMVNEQFF; CDR3nt: TGTGCCATCAAGGGGACAGGGATGGTGAATGAGCAGTTCTTC
v_gene: TRBV5-1; d_gene: -; abundance: -; j_gene: TRBJ1-6; CDR3aa: CASIKWMNNSPLHF; CDR3nt: TGCGCCAGCATAAAGTGGATGAATAATTCACCCCTCCACTTT
v_gene: TRBV6-6; d_gene: -; abundance: -; j_gene: TRBJ1-2; CDR3aa: CASTDEGYTF; CDR3nt: TGTGCCAGCACCGACGAAGGCTACACCTTC
v_gene: TRBV28; d_gene: -; abundance: -; j_gene: TRBJ2-3; CDR3aa: CASSLGAPLAMYF; CDR3nt: TGTGCCAGCAGTTTGGGGGCTCCCTTAGCGATGTATTTT
v_gene: TRBV7-9; d_gene: TRBD1; abundance: -; j_gene: TRBJ2-1; CDR3aa: CASSLLGGAFNEQFF; CDR3nt: TGTGCCAGCAGCTTATTAGGGGGCGCGTTTAATGAGCAGTTCTTC
v_gene: TRBV6-5; d_gene: -; abundance: -; j_gene: TRBJ2-7; CDR3aa: CASSYSDLTYEQYF; CDR3nt: TGTGCCAGCAGTTACTCTGATCTGACCTACGAGCAGTACTTC
v_gene: TRBV18; d_gene: -; abundance: few; j_gene: TRBJ2-7; CDR3aa: CASSPSPDYEQYF; CDR3nt: TGTGCCAGCTCACCCAGTCCCGACTACGAGCAGTACTTC
v_gene: TRBV18; d_gene: TRBD2; abundance: -; j_gene: TRBJ2-1; CDR3aa: CASSSANPGERGAHEQFF; CDR3nt: TGTGCCAGCTCATCAGCCAATCCAGGGGAGCGGGGGGCTCATGAGCAGTTCTTC
v_gene: TRBV5-1; d_gene: -; abundance: -; j_gene: TRBJ2-7; CDR3aa: CASSLGRGNEQYF; CDR3nt: TGCGCCAGCAGCTTAGGCAGGGGAAACGAGCAGTACTTC
v_gene: TRBV19; d_gene: TRBD1; abundance: once; j_gene: TRBJ1-2; CDR3aa: CASSILGQGNYGYTF; CDR3nt: TGTGCCAGTAGTATACTGGGACAGGGGAACTATGGCTACACCTTC
v_gene: TRBV4-1; d_gene: TRBD2; abundance: -; j_gene: TRBJ2-3; CDR3aa: CASSQEGRAFGLAGPDTQYF; CDR3nt: TGCGCCAGCAGCCAAGAAGGGCGGGCTTTCGGTCTAGCGGGCCCAGATACGCAGTATTTT
v_gene: TRBV7-6; d_gene: -; abundance: -; j_gene: TRBJ1-6; CDR3aa: CASSLDKFSPLHF; CDR3nt: TGTGCCAGCAGCTTAGACAAATTTTCACCCCTCCACTTT